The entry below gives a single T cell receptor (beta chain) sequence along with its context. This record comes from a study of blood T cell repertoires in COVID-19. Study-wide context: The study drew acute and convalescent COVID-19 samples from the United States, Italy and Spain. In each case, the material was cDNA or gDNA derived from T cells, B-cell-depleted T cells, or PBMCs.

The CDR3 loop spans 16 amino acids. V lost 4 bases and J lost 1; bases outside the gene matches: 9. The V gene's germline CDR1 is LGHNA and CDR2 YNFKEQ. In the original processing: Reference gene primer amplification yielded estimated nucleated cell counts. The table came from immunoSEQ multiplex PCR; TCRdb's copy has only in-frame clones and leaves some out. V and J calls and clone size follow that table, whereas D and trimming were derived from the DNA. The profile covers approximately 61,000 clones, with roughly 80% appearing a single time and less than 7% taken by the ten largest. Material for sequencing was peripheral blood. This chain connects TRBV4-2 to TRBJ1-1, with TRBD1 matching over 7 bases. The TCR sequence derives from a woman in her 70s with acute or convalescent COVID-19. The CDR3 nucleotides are TGTGCCAGCAGCCTGATTGTGGGACAGCCGAACACTGAAGCTTTCTTT. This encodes CASSLIVGQPNTEAFF.